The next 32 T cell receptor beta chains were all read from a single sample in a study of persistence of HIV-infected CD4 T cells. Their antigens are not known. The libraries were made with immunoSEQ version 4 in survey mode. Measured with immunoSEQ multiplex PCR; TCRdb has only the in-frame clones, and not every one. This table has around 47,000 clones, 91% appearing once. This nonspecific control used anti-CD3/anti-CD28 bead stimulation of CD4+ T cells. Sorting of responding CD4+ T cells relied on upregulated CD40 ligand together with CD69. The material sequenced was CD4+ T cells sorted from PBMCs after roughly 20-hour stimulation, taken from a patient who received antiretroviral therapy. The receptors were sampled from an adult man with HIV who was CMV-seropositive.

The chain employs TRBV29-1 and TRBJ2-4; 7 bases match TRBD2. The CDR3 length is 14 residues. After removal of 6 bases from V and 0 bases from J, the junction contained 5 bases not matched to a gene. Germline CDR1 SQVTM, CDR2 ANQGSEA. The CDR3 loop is CSVATSLAKNIQYF. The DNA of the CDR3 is TGCAGCGTGGCGACTAGCTTAGCCAAAAACATTCAGTACTTC.

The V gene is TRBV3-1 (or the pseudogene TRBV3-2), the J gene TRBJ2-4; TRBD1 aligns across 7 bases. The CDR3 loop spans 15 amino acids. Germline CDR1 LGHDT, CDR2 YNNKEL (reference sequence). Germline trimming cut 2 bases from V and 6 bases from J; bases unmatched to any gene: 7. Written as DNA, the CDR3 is TGTGCCAGCAGCCAACAGACAGGGCGCGGAAACATTCAGTACTTC. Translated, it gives CASSQQTGRGNIQYF.

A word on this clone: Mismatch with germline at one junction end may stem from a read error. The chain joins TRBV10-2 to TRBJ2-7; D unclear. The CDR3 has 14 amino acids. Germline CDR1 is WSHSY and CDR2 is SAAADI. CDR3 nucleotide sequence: TGCGCCAGCACTCCGACGGCTGCCTCCTTCGAGCAGTACTTC. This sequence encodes CASTPTAASFEQYF.

The CDR3 protein is CASSLDGVNEQFF. The CDR3 coding sequence is TGTGCCAGCAGCTTAGACGGAGTTAATGAGCAGTTCTTC. This chain joins TRBV11-2 and TRBJ2-1; D is uncertain. Trimming left V 0 bases short and J 7 bases short, with 7 bases between. The germline CDR1 and CDR2 sequences are SGHAT and FQNNGV. This CDR3 has 13 residues.

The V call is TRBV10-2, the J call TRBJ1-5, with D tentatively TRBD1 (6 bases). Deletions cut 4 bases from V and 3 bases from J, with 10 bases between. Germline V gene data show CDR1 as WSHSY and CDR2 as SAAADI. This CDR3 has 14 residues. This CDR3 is CASSVGGPNQPQHF. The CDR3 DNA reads TGCGCCAGCAGTGTGGGGGGCCCCAATCAGCCCCAGCATTTT.

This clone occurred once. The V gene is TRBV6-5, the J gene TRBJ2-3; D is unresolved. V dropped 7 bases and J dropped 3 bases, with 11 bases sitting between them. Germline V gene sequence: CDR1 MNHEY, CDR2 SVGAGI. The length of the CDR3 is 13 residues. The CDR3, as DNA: TGTGCCAGCACCTACTTGGGGACAGATACGCAGTATTTT. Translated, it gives CASTYLGTDTQYF.

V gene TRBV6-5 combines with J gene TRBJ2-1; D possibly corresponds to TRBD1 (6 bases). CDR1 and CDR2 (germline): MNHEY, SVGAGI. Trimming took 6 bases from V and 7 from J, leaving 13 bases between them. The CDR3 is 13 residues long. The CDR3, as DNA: TGTGCCAGCAGGAACCATGACAGGAATGAGCAGTTCTTC. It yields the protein CASRNHDRNEQFF.

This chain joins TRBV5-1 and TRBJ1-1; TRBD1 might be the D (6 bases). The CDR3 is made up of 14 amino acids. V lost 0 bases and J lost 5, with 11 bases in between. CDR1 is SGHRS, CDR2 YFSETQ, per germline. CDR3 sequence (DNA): TGCGCCAGCAGCTTGGGAGGGGGTCGGACTGAAGCTTTCTTT. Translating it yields CASSLGGGRTEAFF.

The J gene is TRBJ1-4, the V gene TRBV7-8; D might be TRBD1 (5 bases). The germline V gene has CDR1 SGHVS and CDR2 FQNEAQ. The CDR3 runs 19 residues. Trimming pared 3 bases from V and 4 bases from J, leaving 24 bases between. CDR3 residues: CASSLRFGARRGGNEKLFF. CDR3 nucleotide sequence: TGTGCCAGCAGCTTGCGGTTCGGGGCCAGGAGGGGTGGTAATGAAAAACTGTTTTTT.

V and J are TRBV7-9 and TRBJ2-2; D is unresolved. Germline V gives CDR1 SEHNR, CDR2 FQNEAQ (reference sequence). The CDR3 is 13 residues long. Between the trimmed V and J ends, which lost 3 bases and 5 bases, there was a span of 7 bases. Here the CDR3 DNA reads TGTGCCAGCAGCTTCTATGGAACCGGGGAGCTGTTTTTT. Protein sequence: CASSFYGTGELFF.

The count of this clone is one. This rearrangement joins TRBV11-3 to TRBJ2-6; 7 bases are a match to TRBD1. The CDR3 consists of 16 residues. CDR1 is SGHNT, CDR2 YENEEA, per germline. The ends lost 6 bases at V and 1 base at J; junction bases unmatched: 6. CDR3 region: CASSPGQLSGANVLTF. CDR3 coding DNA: TGTGCCAGCAGTCCGGGACAGCTATCTGGGGCCAACGTCCTGACTTTC.

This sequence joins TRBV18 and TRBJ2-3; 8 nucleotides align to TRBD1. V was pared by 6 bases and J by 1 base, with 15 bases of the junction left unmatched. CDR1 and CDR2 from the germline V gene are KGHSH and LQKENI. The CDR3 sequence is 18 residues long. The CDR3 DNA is TGTGCCAGCTCCGGAGGACAGGGCGCAAATCTAGGCACAGATACGCAGTATTTT. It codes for CASSGGQGANLGTDTQYF.

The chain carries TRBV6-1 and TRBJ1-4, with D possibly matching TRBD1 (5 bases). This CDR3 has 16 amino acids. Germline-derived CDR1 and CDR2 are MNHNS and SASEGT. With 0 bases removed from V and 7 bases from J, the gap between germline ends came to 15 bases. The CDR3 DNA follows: TGTGCCAGCAGTGAAGCAGGGGCAGGGACGGCTGAAAAACTGTTTTTT. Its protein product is CASSEAGAGTAEKLFF.

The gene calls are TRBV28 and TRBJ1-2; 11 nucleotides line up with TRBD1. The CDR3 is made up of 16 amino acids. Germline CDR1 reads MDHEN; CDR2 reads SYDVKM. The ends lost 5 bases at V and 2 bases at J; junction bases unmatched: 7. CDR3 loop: CASSPSGQGANYGYTF. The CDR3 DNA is TGTGCCAGCAGTCCATCAGGACAGGGGGCGAACTATGGCTACACCTTC.

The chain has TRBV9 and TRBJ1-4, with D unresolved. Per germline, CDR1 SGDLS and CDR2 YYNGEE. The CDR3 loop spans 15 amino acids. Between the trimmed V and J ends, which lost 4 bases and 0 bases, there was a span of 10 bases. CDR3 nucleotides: TGTGCCAGCAGCCCACGGACGGCAACTAATGAAAAACTGTTTTTT. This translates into CASSPRTATNEKLFF.

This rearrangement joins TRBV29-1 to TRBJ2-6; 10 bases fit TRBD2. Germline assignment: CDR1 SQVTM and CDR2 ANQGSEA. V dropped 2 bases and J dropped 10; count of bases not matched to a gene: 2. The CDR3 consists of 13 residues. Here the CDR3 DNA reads TGCAGCGTTGAAACAGCGGGGGGGAACGTCCTGACTTTC. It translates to CSVETAGGNVLTF. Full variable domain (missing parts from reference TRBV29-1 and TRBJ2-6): SAVISQKPSRDICQRGTSLTIQCQVDSQVTMMFWYRQQPGQSLTLIATANQGSEATYESGFVIDKFPISRPNLTFSTLTVSNMSPEDSSIYLCSVETAGGNVLTFGAGSRLTVL.

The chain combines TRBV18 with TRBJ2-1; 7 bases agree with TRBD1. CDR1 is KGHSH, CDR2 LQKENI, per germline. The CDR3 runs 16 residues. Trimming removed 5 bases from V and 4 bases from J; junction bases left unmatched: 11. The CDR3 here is CASSSGQAQQYNEQFF. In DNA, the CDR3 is TGTGCCAGCTCATCCGGACAGGCTCAACAATACAATGAGCAGTTCTTC.

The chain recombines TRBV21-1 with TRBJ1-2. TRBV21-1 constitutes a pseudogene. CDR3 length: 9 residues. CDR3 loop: CASLYGYTF. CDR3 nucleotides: TGTGCCAGCCTCTATGGCTACACCTTC.

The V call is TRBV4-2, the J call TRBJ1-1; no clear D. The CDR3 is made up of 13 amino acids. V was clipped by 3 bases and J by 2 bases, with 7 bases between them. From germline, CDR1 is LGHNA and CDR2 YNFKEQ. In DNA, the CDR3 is TGTGCCAGCAGCCACGAGCGAAACACTGAAGCTTTCTTT. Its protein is CASSHERNTEAFF.

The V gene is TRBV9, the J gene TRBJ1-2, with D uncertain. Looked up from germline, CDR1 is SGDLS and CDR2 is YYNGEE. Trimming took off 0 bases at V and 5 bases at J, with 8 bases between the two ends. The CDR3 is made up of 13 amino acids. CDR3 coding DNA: TGTGCCAGCAGCGTAGGAACTTATTATGGCTACACCTTC. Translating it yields CASSVGTYYGYTF.

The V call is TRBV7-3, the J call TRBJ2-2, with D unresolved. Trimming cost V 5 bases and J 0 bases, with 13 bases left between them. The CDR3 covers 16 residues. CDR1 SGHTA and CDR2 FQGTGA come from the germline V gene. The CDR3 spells CASSLKGPPNTGELFF. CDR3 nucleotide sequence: TGTGCCAGCAGCCTCAAGGGCCCGCCGAACACCGGGGAGCTGTTTTTT.

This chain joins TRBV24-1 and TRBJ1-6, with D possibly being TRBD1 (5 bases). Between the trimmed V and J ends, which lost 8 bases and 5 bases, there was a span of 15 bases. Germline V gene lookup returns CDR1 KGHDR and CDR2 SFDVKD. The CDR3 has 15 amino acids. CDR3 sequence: CATTRPGRHNSPLHF. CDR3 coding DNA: TGTGCCACCACTCGACCGGGACGGCATAATTCACCCCTCCACTTT.

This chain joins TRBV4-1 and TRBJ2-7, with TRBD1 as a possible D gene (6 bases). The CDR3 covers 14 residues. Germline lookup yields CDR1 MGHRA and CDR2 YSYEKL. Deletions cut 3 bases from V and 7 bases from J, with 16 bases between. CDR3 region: CASSQQRQAREQYF. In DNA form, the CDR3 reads TGCGCCAGCAGCCAGCAAAGACAGGCGCGAGAGCAGTACTTC.

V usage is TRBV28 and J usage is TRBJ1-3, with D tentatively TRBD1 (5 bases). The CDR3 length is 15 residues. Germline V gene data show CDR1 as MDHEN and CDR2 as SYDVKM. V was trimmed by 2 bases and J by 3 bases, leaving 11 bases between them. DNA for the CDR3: TGTGCCAGCAGTTTAAGGGGTCTCAATGGAAACACCATATATTTT. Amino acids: CASSLRGLNGNTIYF.

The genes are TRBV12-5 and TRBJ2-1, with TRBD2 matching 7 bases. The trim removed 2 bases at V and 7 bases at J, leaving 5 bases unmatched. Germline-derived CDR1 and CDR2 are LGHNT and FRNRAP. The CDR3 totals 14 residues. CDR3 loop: CASGLIGGGNEQFF. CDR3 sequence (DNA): TGTGCTAGTGGTTTGATCGGGGGAGGGAATGAGCAGTTCTTC.

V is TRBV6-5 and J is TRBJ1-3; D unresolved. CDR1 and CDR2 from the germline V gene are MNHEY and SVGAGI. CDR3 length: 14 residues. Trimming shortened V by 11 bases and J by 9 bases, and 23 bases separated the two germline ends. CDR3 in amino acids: CAGTPGPSSSTIYF. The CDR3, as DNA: TGTGCCGGAACCCCAGGACCCTCTTCGAGCACCATATATTTT.

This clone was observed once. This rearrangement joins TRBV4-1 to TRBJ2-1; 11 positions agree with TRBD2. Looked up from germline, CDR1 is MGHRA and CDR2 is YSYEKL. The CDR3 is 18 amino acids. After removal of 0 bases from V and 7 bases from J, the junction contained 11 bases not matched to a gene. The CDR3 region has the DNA TGCGCCAGCAGCCAAGATAGGTTAGCGGGGGGGCCTCGGAATGAGCAGTTCTTC. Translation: CASSQDRLAGGPRNEQFF.

The CDR3 reads CASSPRTGLAKNIQYF. The CDR3 nucleotides read TGTGCCAGTAGTCCCCGGACAGGACTAGCCAAAAACATTCAGTACTTC. The chain links TRBV19 to TRBJ2-4, with TRBD1 matching over 7 bases. V dropped 5 bases and J dropped 0; count of bases not matched to a gene: 7. Per germline, CDR1 LNHDA and CDR2 SQIVND (reference sequence). The CDR3 consists of 16 residues.

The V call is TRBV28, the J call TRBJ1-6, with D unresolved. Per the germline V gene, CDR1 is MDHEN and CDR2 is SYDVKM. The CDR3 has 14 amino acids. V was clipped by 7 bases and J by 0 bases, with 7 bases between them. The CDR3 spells CASKEDSYNSPLHF. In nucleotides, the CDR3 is TGTGCCAGCAAGGAGGACTCCTATAATTCACCCCTCCACTTT.

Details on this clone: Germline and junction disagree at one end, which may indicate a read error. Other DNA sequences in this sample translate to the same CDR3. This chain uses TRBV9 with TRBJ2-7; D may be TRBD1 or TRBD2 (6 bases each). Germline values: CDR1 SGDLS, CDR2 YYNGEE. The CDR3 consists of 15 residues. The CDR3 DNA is TGTGCCAGTAGCGACCGGGGGCGCCCTACCTACGAGCAGTACTTC. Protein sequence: CASSDRGRPTYEQYF.

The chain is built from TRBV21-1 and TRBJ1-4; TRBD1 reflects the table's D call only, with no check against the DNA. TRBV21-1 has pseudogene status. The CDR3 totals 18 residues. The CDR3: CASSPRGEQGPFNEKLFF. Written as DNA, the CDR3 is TGTGCCAGCAGCCCCAGGGGGGAACAGGGCCCTTTTAATGAAAAACTGTTTTTT.

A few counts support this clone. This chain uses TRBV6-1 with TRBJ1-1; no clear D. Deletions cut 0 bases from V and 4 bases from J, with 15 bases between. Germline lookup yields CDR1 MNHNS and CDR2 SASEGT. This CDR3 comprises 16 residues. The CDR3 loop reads CASSEASGAGPTEAFF. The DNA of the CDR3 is TGTGCCAGCAGTGAAGCTTCTGGTGCGGGTCCCACTGAAGCTTTCTTT.